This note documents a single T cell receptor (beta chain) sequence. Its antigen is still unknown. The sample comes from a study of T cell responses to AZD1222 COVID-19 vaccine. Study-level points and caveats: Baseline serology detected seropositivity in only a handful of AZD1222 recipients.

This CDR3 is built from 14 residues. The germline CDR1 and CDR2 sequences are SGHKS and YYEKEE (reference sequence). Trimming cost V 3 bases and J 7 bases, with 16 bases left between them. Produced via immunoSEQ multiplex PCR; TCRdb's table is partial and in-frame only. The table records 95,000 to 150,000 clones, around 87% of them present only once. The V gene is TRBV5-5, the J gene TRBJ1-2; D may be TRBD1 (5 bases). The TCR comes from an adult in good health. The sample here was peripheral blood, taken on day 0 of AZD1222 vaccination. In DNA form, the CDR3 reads TGTGCCAGCAGCTCACCCCAGGGAGGTAGTGGCTACACCTTC. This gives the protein CASSSPQGGSGYTF.